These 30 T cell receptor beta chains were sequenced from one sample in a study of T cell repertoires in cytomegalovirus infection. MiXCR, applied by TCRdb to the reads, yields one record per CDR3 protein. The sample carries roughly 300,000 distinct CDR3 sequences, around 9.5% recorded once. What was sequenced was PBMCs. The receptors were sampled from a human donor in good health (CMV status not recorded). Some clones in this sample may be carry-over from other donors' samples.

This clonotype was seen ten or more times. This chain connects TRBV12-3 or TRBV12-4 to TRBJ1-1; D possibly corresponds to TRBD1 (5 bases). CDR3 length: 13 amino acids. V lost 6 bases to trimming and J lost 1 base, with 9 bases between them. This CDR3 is CASSRGENTEAFF. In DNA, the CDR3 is TGTGCCAGCAGCAGAGGGGAGAACACTGAAGCTTTCTTT.

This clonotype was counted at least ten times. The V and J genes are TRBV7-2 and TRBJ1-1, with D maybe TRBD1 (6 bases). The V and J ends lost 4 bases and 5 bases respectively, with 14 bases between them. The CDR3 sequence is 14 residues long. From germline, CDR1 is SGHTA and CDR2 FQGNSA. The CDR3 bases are TGTGCCAGCAGCTCACAGGGATTTGGGACTGAAGCTTTCTTT. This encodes CASSSQGFGTEAFF.

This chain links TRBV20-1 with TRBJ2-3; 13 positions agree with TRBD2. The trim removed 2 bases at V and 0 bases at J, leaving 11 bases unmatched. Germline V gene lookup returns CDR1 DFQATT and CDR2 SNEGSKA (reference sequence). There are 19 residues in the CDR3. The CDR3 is CSARRSGLAGAPSTDTQYF. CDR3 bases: TGCAGTGCTAGAAGGTCAGGACTAGCGGGAGCGCCAAGCACAGATACGCAGTATTTT.

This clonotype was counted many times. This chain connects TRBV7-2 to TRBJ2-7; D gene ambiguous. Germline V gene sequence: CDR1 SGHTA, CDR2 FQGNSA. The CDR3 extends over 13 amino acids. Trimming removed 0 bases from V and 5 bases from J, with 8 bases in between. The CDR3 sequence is CASSLARNDEQYF. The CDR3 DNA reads TGTGCCAGCAGCTTAGCCAGGAATGACGAGCAGTACTTC.

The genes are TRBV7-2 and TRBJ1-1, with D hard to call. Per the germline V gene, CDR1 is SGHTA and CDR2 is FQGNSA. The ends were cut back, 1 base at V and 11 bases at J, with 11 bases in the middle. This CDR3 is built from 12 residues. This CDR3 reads CASSLDTDVAFF. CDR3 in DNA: TGTGCCAGCAGCTTAGATACTGACGTGGCTTTCTTT. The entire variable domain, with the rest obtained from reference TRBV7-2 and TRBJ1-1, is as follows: GAGVSQSPSNKVTEKGKDVELRCDPISGHTALYWYRQSLGQGLEFLIYFQGNSAPDKSGLPSDRFSAERTGGSVSTLTIQRTQQEDSAVYLCASSLDTDVAFFGQGTRLTVV.

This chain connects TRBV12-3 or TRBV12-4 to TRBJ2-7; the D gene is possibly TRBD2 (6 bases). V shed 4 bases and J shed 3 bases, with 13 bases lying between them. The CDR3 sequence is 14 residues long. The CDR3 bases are TGTGCCAGCAGTTCCGGACTGGGGGGCTACGAGCAGTACTTC. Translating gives CASSSGLGGYEQYF.

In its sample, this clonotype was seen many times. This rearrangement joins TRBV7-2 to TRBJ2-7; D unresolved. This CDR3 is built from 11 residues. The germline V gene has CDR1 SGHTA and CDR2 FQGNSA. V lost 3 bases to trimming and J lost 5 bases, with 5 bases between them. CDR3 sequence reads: CASSFYHEQYF. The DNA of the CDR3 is TGTGCCAGCAGCTTTTACCACGAGCAGTACTTC.

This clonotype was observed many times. The CDR3 DNA is TGTGCCAGCAGCTTAATGTGGGGAGAGACCCAGTACTTC. Protein product: CASSLMWGETQYF. The gene calls are TRBV7-2 and TRBJ2-5; D ambiguous. V lost 2 bases to trimming and J lost 4 bases, with 8 bases between them. The CDR3 has 13 residues. Germline CDR1 and CDR2: SGHTA and FQGNSA.

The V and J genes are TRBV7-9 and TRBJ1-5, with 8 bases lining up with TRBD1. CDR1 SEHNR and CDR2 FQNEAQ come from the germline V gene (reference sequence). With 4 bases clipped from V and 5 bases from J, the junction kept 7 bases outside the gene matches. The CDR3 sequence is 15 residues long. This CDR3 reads CASSSPGQGDQPQHF. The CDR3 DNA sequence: TGTGCCAGCAGCTCACCCGGACAGGGCGATCAGCCCCAGCATTTT.

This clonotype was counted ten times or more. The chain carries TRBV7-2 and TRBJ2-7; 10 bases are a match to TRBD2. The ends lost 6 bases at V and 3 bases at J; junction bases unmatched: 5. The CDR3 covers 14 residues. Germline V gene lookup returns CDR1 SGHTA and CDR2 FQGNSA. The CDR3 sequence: CASSLSGRYYEQYF. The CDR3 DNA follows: TGTGCCAGCAGTCTTAGCGGGAGGTACTACGAGCAGTACTTC.

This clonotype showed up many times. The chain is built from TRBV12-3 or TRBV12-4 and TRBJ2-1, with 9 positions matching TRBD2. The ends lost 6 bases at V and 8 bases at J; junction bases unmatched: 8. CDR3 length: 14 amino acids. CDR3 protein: CASSRSGREYEQFF. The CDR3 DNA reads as TGTGCCAGCAGCCGTAGCGGGAGAGAATATGAGCAGTTCTTC.

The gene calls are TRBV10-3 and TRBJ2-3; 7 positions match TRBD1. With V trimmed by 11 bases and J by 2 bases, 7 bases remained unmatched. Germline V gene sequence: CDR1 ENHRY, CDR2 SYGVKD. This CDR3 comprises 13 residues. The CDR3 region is CAATGASTDTQYF. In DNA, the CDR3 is TGTGCCGCCACAGGGGCGTCCACAGATACGCAGTATTTT.

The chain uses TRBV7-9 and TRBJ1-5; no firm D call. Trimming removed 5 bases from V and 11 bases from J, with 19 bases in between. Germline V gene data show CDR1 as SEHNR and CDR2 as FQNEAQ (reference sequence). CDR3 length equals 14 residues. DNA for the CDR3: TGTGCCAGCAGCATATACGGCCTGGCGGGGACCCAGCATTTT. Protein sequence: CASSIYGLAGTQHF.

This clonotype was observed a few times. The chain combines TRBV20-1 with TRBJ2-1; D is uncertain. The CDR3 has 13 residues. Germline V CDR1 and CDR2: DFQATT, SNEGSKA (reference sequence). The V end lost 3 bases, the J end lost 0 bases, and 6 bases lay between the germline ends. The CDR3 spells CSASDDSYNEQFF. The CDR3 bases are TGCAGTGCTAGTGACGACTCCTACAATGAGCAGTTCTTC.

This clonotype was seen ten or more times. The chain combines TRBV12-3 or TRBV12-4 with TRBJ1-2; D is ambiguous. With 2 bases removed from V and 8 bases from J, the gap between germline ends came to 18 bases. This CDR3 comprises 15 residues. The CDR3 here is CASSLSPVSPRGYTF. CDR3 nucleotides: TGTGCCAGCAGTTTAAGTCCTGTGAGCCCTCGGGGCTACACCTTC.

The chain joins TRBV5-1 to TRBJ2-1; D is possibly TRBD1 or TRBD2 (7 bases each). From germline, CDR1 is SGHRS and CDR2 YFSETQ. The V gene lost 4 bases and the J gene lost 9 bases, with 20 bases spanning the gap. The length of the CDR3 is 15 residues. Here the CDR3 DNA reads TGCGCCAGCAGCCACCGCTCAGGGGGGGCGGGTGAGCAGTTCTTC. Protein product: CASSHRSGGAGEQFF.

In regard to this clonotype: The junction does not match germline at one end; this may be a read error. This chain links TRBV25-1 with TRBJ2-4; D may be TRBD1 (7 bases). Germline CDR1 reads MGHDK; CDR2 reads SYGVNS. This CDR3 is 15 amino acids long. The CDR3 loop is CASSEAGGRKNILYF. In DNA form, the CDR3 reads TGTGCCAGCAGTGAAGCAGGGGGGAGGAAAAACATTCTGTACTTC.

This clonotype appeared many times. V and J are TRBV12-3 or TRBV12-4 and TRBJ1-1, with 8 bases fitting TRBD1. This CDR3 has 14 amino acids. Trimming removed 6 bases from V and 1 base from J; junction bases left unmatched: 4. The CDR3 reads CASRQGGKNTEAFF. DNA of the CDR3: TGTGCCAGCAGACAGGGGGGGAAGAACACTGAAGCTTTCTTT.

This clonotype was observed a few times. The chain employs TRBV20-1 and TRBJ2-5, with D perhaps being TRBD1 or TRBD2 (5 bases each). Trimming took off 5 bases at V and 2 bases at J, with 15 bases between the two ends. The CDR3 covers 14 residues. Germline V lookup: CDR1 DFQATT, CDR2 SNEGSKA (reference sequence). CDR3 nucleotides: TGCAGTGCTCGAAAAGAGGGACCTCAAGAGACCCAGTACTTC. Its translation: CSARKEGPQETQYF.

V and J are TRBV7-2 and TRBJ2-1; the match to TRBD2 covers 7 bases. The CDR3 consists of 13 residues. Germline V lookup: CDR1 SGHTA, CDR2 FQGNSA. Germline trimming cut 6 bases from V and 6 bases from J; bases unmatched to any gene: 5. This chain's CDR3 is CASSQGLLNEQFF. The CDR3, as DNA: TGTGCCAGCAGTCAGGGACTACTCAATGAGCAGTTCTTC.

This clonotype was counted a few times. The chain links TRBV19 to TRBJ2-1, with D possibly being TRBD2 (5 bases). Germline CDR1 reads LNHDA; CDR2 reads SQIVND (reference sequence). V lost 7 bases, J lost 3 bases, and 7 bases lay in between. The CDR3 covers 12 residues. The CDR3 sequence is CASNEGYNEQFF. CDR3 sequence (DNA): TGTGCCAGTAACGAGGGCTACAATGAGCAGTTCTTC.

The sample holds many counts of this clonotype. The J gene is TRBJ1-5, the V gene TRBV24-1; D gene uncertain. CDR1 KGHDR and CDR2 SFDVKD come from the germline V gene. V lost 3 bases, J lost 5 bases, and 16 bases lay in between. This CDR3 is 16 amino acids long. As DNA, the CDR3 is TGTGCCACCAGTGATAACTCCGACGGTTCTGATCAGCCCCAGCATTTT. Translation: CATSDNSDGSDQPQHF.

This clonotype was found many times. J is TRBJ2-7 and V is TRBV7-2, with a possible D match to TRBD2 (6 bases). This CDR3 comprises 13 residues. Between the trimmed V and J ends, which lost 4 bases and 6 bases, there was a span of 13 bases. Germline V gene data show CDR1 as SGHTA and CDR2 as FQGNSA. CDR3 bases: TGTGCCAGCAGCTCGGACGGGCGGGGCGAGCAGTACTTC. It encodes CASSSDGRGEQYF.

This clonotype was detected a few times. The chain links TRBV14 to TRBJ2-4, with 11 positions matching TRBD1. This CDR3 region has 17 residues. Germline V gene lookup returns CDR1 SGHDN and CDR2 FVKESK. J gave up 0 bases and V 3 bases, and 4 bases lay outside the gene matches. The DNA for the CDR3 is TGTGCCAGCAGCCAGTCGGACAGGGGGCGAGCCAAAAACATTCAGTACTTC. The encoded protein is CASSQSDRGRAKNIQYF.

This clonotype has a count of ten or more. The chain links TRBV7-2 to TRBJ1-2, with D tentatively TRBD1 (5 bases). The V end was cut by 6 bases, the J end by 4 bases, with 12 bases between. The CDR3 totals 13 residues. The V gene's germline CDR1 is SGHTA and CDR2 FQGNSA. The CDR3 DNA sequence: TGTGCCAGCAGTCCGCAGGGTACCTATGGCTACACCTTC. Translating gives CASSPQGTYGYTF.

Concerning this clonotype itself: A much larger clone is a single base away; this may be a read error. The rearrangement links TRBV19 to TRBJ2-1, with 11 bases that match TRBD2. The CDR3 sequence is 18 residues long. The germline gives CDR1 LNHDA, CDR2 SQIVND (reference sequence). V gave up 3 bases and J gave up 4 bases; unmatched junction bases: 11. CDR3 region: CASSMMGSGGEMYNEQFF. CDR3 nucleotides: TGTGCCAGTAGTATGATGGGTAGCGGGGGGGAAATGTACAATGAGCAGTTCTTC.

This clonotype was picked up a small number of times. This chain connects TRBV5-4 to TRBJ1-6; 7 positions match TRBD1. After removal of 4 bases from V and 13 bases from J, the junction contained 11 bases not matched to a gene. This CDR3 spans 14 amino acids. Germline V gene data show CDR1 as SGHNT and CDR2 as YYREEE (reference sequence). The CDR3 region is CASSQETGIAPLHF. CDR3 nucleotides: TGTGCCAGCAGCCAAGAGACAGGGATTGCGCCCCTCCACTTT.

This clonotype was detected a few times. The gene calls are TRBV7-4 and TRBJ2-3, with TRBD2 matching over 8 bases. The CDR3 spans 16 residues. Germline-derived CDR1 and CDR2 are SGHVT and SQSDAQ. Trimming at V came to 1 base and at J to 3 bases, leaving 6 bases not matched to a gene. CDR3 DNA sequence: TGTGCCAGCAGCTTAGACCCCGGGGGGGCGACAGATACGCAGTATTTT. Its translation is CASSLDPGGATDTQYF. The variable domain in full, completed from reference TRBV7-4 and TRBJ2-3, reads GAGVSQSPRYKVAKRGRDVALRCDSISGHVTLYWYRQTLGQGSEVLTYSQSDAQRDKSGRPSGRFSAERPERSVSTLKIQRTEQGDSAVYLCASSLDPGGATDTQYFGPGTRLTVL.

CDR3 in DNA: TGTGCCACCAGCAGAGGTTCCGTGCGCGTGGTTAATGAGCAGTTCTTC. Protein sequence: CATSRGSVRVVNEQFF. The V call is TRBV15, the J call TRBJ2-1; D is uncertain. The CDR3 is 16 amino acids. Germline CDR1 is LNHNV and CDR2 is YYDKDF (reference sequence). Trimming took off 1 base at V and 7 bases at J, with 17 bases between the two ends.

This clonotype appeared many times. CDR3 DNA: TGTGCCAGCAGCTTAAAGCGGCGGATTCAAGAGACCCAGTACTTC. It specifies CASSLKRRIQETQYF. This sequence joins TRBV7-9 and TRBJ2-5, with D perhaps TRBD2 (5 bases). V lost 2 bases and J 2 bases, leaving 12 bases between the germline ends. CDR3 size: 15 residues. The germline V gene has CDR1 SEHNR and CDR2 FQNEAQ (reference sequence).